One and the same sample provided the 4 T cell receptor beta chains below, sequenced in a study of technical replicates of blood from a few donors. Data came from immunoSEQ multiplex PCR; TCRdb stores just in-frame clones and leaves some out. The table includes roughly 60,000 clones, over 85% detected once. The source material was PBMCs. These receptors originate from a human donor in good health. Some clones in this sample may be carry-over from other donors' samples.

The gene calls are TRBV6-5 and TRBJ2-1; the match to TRBD1 covers 8 bases. CDR3 size: 13 residues. Losses at the gene ends were 7 bases for V and 4 bases for J; bases not matched to a gene: 3. CDR1 MNHEY and CDR2 SVGAGI come from the germline V gene. In nucleotides, the CDR3 is TGTGCCAGCAAAGGGACAGGTTACAATGAGCAGTTCTTC. Its translation is CASKGTGYNEQFF.

This clone was detected many times. V is TRBV5-4 and J is TRBJ2-7; no definite D call. With 0 bases removed from V and 0 bases from J, the gap between germline ends came to 10 bases. CDR1 and CDR2 (germline): SGHNT, YYREEE (reference sequence). This CDR3 has 15 residues. This CDR3 reads CASSLDAGYSYEQYF. DNA for the CDR3: TGTGCCAGCAGCTTGGATGCAGGATACTCCTACGAGCAGTACTTC.

The V call is TRBV6-6, the J call TRBJ2-3, with D hard to call. The CDR3 has 13 residues. Germline-derived CDR1 and CDR2 are MNHNY and SVGAGI (reference sequence). V was trimmed by 2 bases and J by 7 bases, leaving 10 bases between them. The CDR3 region has the DNA TGTGCCAGCAGTTACCTCACAGCTTATACGCAGTATTTT. Amino acids: CASSYLTAYTQYF.

This sequence joins TRBV29-1 and TRBJ2-3; TRBD2 is a possible D gene (7 bases). V was cut by 1 base and J by 3 bases, with 14 bases left in between. Germline V gene lookup returns CDR1 SQVTM and CDR2 ANQGSEA. The CDR3 consists of 15 residues. CDR3 nucleotides: TGCAGCGTTGAAGGAGGAGGGAGGGGGACAGATACGCAGTATTTT. This codes for CSVEGGGRGTDTQYF.